This passage covers 13 T cell receptor beta chains from one sample sequenced in a study of human T cells and chemical hapten exposure. TCRdb re-called the RACE reads through MiXCR, storing one row per CDR3 protein. The sample contains about 48,000 distinct CDR3 sequences, roughly 9.5% of which appear only once. As to time point: patch test 3, about 24 weeks after DPC sensitization. As for treatment: therapeutic diphenylcyclopropenone sensitization with weekly scalp DPC. This specimen consisted of whole blood, obtained in connection with sensitization to the hapten diphenylcyclopropenone (DPC). Source of these receptors: a woman aged 35 to 49 with alopecia areata. Some clones in this sample may be carry-over from other donors' samples.

This clonotype was picked up one time. The V call is TRBV18, the J call TRBJ1-1; TRBD1 might be the D (5 bases). The CDR3 loop spans 14 amino acids. CDR1 is KGHSH, CDR2 LQKENI, per germline. Trimming cost V 3 bases and J 1 base, with 9 bases left between them. The CDR3 bases are TGTGCCAGCTCACCCTCAGGGACGAACACTGAAGCTTTCTTT. Its translation is CASSPSGTNTEAFF. The full variable domain, completed using reference TRBV18 and TRBJ1-1, is NAGVMQNPRHLVRRRGQEARLRCSPMKGHSHVYWYRQLPEEGLKFMVYLQKENIIDESGMPKERFSAEFPKEGPSILRIQQVVRGDSAAYFCASSPSGTNTEAFFGQGTRLTVV.

Ten or more counts support this clonotype. The chain uses TRBV7-6 and TRBJ2-5; 7 positions match TRBD1. The junction had 13 bases not matched to a gene; V was cut back by 5 bases and J by 7 bases. Germline loops: CDR1 SGHVS, CDR2 FNYEAQ. The CDR3 extends over 15 amino acids. CDR3 sequence: CASSARDRAVGTQYF. CDR3 DNA sequence: TGTGCCAGCAGCGCTAGAGACAGGGCCGTCGGGACCCAGTACTTC.

The gene calls are TRBV3-1 and TRBJ2-6; D unclear. The CDR3 covers 17 residues. Trimming took 1 base from V and 0 from J, leaving 10 bases between them. From germline, CDR1 is LGHDT and CDR2 YNNKEL (reference sequence). CDR3 coding DNA: TGTGCCAGCAGCCAAGTCGGTGGTAACTCTGGGGCCAACGTCCTGACTTTC. Translating it yields CASSQVGGNSGANVLTF.

This clonotype was recorded at least ten times. The chain has TRBV19 and TRBJ2-7, with 7 bases that match TRBD1. The CDR3 length is 16 residues. Germline V gives CDR1 LNHDA, CDR2 SQIVND (reference sequence). Trimming at V came to 4 bases and at J to 3 bases, leaving 12 bases not matched to a gene. DNA for the CDR3: TGTGCCAGTAGTACCCGACAGGGTCCGATCAGCTACGAGCAGTACTTC. Translating gives CASSTRQGPISYEQYF.

The table lists this clonotype with a few counts. One end of the junction is discordant with germline, which a read error may explain. The chain recombines TRBV18 with TRBJ1-5; D is perhaps TRBD1 (5 bases). This CDR3 spans 16 amino acids. Per germline, CDR1 KGHSH and CDR2 LQKENI. The CDR3 DNA follows: TGTGCCAGCTCTCCACTGCAGGGATCGGGCAATCAGCCCCAGCATTTT. Translating gives CASSPLQGSGNQPQHF.

This chain connects TRBV18 to TRBJ2-7, with TRBD1 as a possible D gene (5 bases). The CDR3 consists of 13 residues. Trimming took 3 bases from V and 5 from J, leaving 11 bases between them. The V gene's germline CDR1 is KGHSH and CDR2 LQKENI. Written as DNA, the CDR3 is TGTGCCAGCTCACCGCGGACACTCAACGAGCAGTACTTC. Translation: CASSPRTLNEQYF.

This chain links TRBV18 with TRBJ2-2; unclear D gene. The V end lost 2 bases, the J end lost 4 bases, and 5 bases lay between the germline ends. The germline V gene encodes CDR1 KGHSH and CDR2 LQKENI. CDR3 length: 13 residues. CDR3: CASSPAATGELFF. The CDR3 bases are TGTGCCAGCTCACCAGCCGCCACCGGGGAGCTGTTTTTT. The full variable domain, in which reference TRBV18 and TRBJ2-2 provide the parts outside the CDR3, is NAGVMQNPRHLVRRRGQEARLRCSPMKGHSHVYWYRQLPEEGLKFMVYLQKENIIDESGMPKERFSAEFPKEGPSILRIQQVVRGDSAAYFCASSPAATGELFFGEGSRLTVL.

The rearrangement joins TRBV20-1 to TRBJ1-6; D uncertain. Germline V CDR1 and CDR2: DFQATT, SNEGSKA (reference sequence). Deletions cut 3 bases from V and 5 bases from J, with 8 bases between. This CDR3 comprises 13 residues. The chain's CDR3 is CSASAVHNSPLHF. Here the CDR3 DNA reads TGCAGTGCTAGTGCCGTTCATAATTCACCCCTCCACTTT.

This clonotype was picked up a small number of times. The V call is TRBV28, the J call TRBJ1-2; D remains unclear. From germline, CDR1 is MDHEN and CDR2 SYDVKM. There are 11 residues in the CDR3. The DNA for the CDR3 is TGTGCGGCCAGACTTAACTATGGCTACACCTTC. As protein: CAARLNYGYTF.

This chain connects TRBV3-1 to TRBJ2-1; 8 bases fit TRBD2. The CDR3 spans 14 residues. CDR1 is LGHDT, CDR2 YNNKEL, per germline (reference sequence). V gave up 7 bases and J gave up 3 bases; unmatched junction bases: 5. CDR3 in DNA: TGTGCCAGCACCAGGGGACTAGACTACAATGAGCAGTTCTTC. Translating gives CASTRGLDYNEQFF.

Ten or more counts support this clonotype. The chain uses TRBV30 and TRBJ2-3; perhaps TRBD2 as D (6 bases). The V gene's germline CDR1 is GTSNPN and CDR2 SVGIG (reference sequence). The CDR3 covers 15 residues. Trimming left V 4 bases short and J 4 bases short, with 18 bases between. The CDR3 DNA is TGTGCCTGGATCCCCCCGTGGGGGGAGCCAGATACGCAGTATTTT. Translated: CAWIPPWGEPDTQYF.

V usage is TRBV12-3 or TRBV12-4 and J usage is TRBJ2-2; no reliable D call. This CDR3 is 15 amino acids long. V was pared by 3 bases and J by 4 bases, with 12 bases between. CDR3 DNA sequence: TGTGCCAGCAGTTTTTCCCGAAGGAGCACCGGGGAGCTGTTTTTT. It specifies CASSFSRRSTGELFF.

CDR3 DNA sequence: TGTGCCAGCTCACAGCAGGGGGCGTCCTACAATGAGCAGTTCTTC. It codes for CASSQQGASYNEQFF. The chain combines TRBV18 with TRBJ2-1; 8 nucleotides line up with TRBD1. Germline values: CDR1 KGHSH, CDR2 LQKENI. The CDR3 has 15 amino acids. V was clipped by 4 bases and J by 1 base; unmatched bases: 3.